The clone carrying this T cell receptor beta chain has more than one count but fewer than ten. Its antigen is unidentified. TCRdb fed the reads into MiXCR, producing one record per CDR3 protein. This repertoire shows 250,000 or so distinct CDR3 sequences, about a sixth found once; its top ten account for 40% to 55%. The entry originates in a study of T cell repertoires in cytomegalovirus infection. Overall study context: CMV infection plus the matching HLA type was flagged by public TCR beta signatures.

Germline CDR1 is DFQATT and CDR2 is SNEGSKA (reference sequence). This CDR3 is built from 12 residues. V trimming: 7 bases; J trimming: 5 bases; junction bases outside the gene matches: 5. Study-level points and caveats: Cumulated frequencies of public TCR beta families served to identify carriers of CMV plus the relevant HLA. HLA-C-restricted CMV clonotypes gave the most frequent clonotype in two of eight donors.

The TCR sequence derives from a human donor in good health (CMV status not recorded). Some clones in this sample may be carry-over from other donors' samples. This chain links TRBV20-1 with TRBJ2-1, with TRBD2 matching over 7 bases. Specimen: CD8+ T cells from PBMCs. The CDR3 region is CSGWEGHNEQFF. The CDR3 nucleotides read TGCAGTGGCTGGGAGGGGCACAATGAGCAGTTCTTC.